The entry below describes one T cell receptor (beta chain). Germline CDR1 is SGHNT and CDR2 is YYREEE (reference sequence). J lost 2 bases, V lost 4 bases, and 3 bases had no gene match. The CDR3 totals 15 residues. This entry is derived from a study of blood T cell repertoires in COVID-19. Study information: Sites across the United States, Italy and Spain contributed samples from acute and convalescent COVID-19. Nucleic acid was either cDNA or gDNA, and it came from T cells, B-cell-depleted T cells, or PBMCs.

Source study methods: Estimates of nucleated cell counts were drawn from the amplification of reference gene primers. Profiled with immunoSEQ multiplex PCR; TCRdb holds only in-frame clones, not every one. V and J calls and clone size are copied from that table; D and trimming were computed from the DNA. In the table there are some 130,000 clones, 65% to 90% of which are singletons. The TCR was taken from an elderly man with acute or convalescent COVID-19. Material: peripheral blood. V and J are TRBV5-4 and TRBJ2-5; 12 positions match TRBD2. CDR3 in DNA: TGTGCCAGCAGCCTAGGACTAGCGGGGCAAGAGACCCAGTACTTC. The encoded protein is CASSLGLAGQETQYF.